The 23 T cell receptor beta chains listed next were all sequenced from one sample in a study of cytomegalovirus exposure and HLA in healthy donors. The PCR was carried out with 60 Vbeta primers and 13 Jbeta primers. The data were produced by immunoSEQ multiplex PCR, yet TCRdb's version contains in-frame clones alone and is incomplete. Of hundreds of thousands of clones in the sample, 77% are singletons; the top ten hold less than 3.5%. The sample consisted of PBMCs. Receptors originate from a woman aged 55 to 70 in good health and CMV-seropositive.

The rearrangement joins TRBV28 to TRBJ1-2; D is undetermined. The ends were cut back, 5 bases at V and 4 bases at J, with 17 bases in the middle. The germline V gene has CDR1 MDHEN and CDR2 SYDVKM. The CDR3 consists of 15 residues. The CDR3 here is CASSTPGYQSYGYTF. The CDR3, as DNA: TGTGCCAGCAGTACTCCAGGATACCAGAGCTATGGCTACACCTTC.

The rearrangement joins TRBV6-1 to TRBJ2-1; TRBD2 matches 11 bases. The germline V gene has CDR1 MNHNS and CDR2 SASEGT. Germline trimming cut 2 bases from V and 1 base from J; bases unmatched to any gene: 1. CDR3 length: 16 amino acids. CDR3: CASSERLAGSYNEQFF. In DNA form, the CDR3 reads TGTGCCAGCAGTGAAAGACTAGCGGGATCCTACAATGAGCAGTTCTTC.

The chain combines TRBV7-3 with TRBJ1-2, with a weak D call TRBD1 (6 bases). Trimming pared 3 bases from V and 5 bases from J, leaving 16 bases between. Germline V gene lookup returns CDR1 SGHTA and CDR2 FQGTGA. This CDR3 region has 15 residues. The CDR3 here is CASSLGLGAVYGYTF. Here the CDR3 DNA reads TGTGCCAGCAGCTTGGGCTTGGGGGCGGTATATGGCTACACCTTC.

The chain employs TRBV6-1 and TRBJ2-2, with 7 bases identical to TRBD1. Germline CDR1 and CDR2: MNHNS and SASEGT. Germline trimming cut 6 bases from V and 1 base from J; bases unmatched to any gene: 5. This CDR3 has 15 amino acids. The CDR3 reads CASRMNRGNTGELFF. DNA for the CDR3: TGTGCCAGCAGGATGAACAGGGGGAACACCGGGGAGCTGTTTTTT.

CDR3 sequence: CASSRPGQGGGEQYF. For the CDR3, the DNA is TGTGCCAGCAGCCGGCCGGGACAGGGAGGAGGGGAGCAGTACTTC. The chain carries TRBV5-4 and TRBJ2-7, with 9 bases identical to TRBD1. Per the germline V gene, CDR1 is SGHNT and CDR2 is YYREEE (reference sequence). This CDR3 has 15 amino acids. After removal of 4 bases from V and 7 bases from J, the junction contained 12 bases not matched to a gene.

The rearrangement links TRBV4-2 to TRBJ2-6; no definite D call. V gave up 2 bases and J gave up 0 bases, with 5 bases separating them. The CDR3 sequence is 15 residues long. Germline V gene data show CDR1 as LGHNA and CDR2 as YNFKEQ. The CDR3 DNA follows: TGTGCCAGCAGCCAATTCGGCTCTGGGGCCAACGTCCTGACTTTC. Translated: CASSQFGSGANVLTF.

V gene TRBV4-2 combines with J gene TRBJ1-6; D ambiguous. The CDR3 has 17 amino acids. V gave up 6 bases and J gave up 5 bases, with 20 bases separating them. Per germline, CDR1 LGHNA and CDR2 YNFKEQ. The CDR3 coding sequence is TGTGCCAGCAGTCCCCCCCCCGGACTGGCGGATAATTCACCCCTCCACTTT. It is translated as CASSPPPGLADNSPLHF.

V gene TRBV4-2 combines with J gene TRBJ2-1; possibly TRBD2 for D (5 bases). CDR1 and CDR2 (germline): LGHNA, YNFKEQ. Trimming shortened V by 0 bases and J by 4 bases, and 16 bases separated the two germline ends. The CDR3 is 17 residues long. The CDR3 DNA follows: TGTGCCAGCAGCCAAGATGCGGGCTTTATCCTTTACAATGAGCAGTTCTTC. The encoded protein is CASSQDAGFILYNEQFF.

The chain joins TRBV5-8 to TRBJ1-4; D is undetermined. The CDR3 consists of 15 residues. Germline V gives CDR1 SGHTS, CDR2 YDEGEE. V was shortened by 6 bases and J by 8 bases, with 20 bases between the two germline ends. CDR3 region: CASIGLRGRGEKLFF. CDR3 DNA sequence: TGTGCCAGCATCGGCTTACGCGGCCGAGGAGAAAAACTGTTTTTT.

The rearrangement joins TRBV28 to TRBJ1-4; D call uncertain. The V gene lost 6 bases and the J gene lost 0 bases, with 8 bases spanning the gap. CDR1 is MDHEN, CDR2 SYDVKM, per germline. There are 14 residues in the CDR3. CDR3 coding DNA: TGTGCCAGCAGCAGCGGGTCAACTAATGAAAAACTGTTTTTT. It specifies CASSSGSTNEKLFF.

The V and J genes are TRBV29-1 and TRBJ2-1; 11 bases are a match to TRBD2. The CDR3 totals 16 residues. CDR1 is SQVTM and CDR2 is ANQGSEA in the germline V gene. J lost 4 bases, V lost 5 bases, and 10 bases had no gene match. The CDR3 loop is CSVQPRLAGRYNEQFF. The CDR3 DNA follows: TGCAGCGTTCAACCGAGACTAGCGGGACGATACAATGAGCAGTTCTTC.

This clone was seen a handful of times. The rearrangement links TRBV30 to TRBJ1-1; 7 bases line up with TRBD1. J lost 8 bases, V lost 1 base, and 4 bases had no gene match. This CDR3 has 12 amino acids. Germline V gene data show CDR1 as GTSNPN and CDR2 as SVGIG (reference sequence). The CDR3 region has the DNA TGTGCCTGGAGTGCCCAGGGACAGGAAGCTTTCTTT. It yields the protein CAWSAQGQEAFF.

The J gene is TRBJ2-3, the V gene TRBV5-1, with D hard to call. V shed 0 bases and J shed 0 bases, with 8 bases lying between them. Looked up from germline, CDR1 is SGHRS and CDR2 is YFSETQ. There are 15 residues in the CDR3. The DNA of the CDR3 is TGCGCCAGCAGCTTGGTGGGCAGAAGCACAGATACGCAGTATTTT. Translation: CASSLVGRSTDTQYF.

The chain joins TRBV4-3 to TRBJ1-6; the D is unclear. Trimming pared 8 bases from V and 6 bases from J, leaving 17 bases between. CDR1 is LGHNA and CDR2 is YSLEER in the germline V gene. CDR3 length: 15 residues. CDR3 sequence reads: CASRAFANTNSPLHF. The CDR3 DNA reads TGCGCCAGCCGTGCGTTTGCAAATACTAATTCACCCCTCCACTTT.

This chain uses TRBV18 with TRBJ2-3, with 10 bases fitting TRBD2. The CDR3 covers 17 residues. Trimming removed 6 bases from V and 2 bases from J; junction bases left unmatched: 11. Germline-derived CDR1 and CDR2 are KGHSH and LQKENI. The CDR3 spells CASSQVWTSGNTDTQYF. For the CDR3, the DNA is TGTGCCAGCTCCCAGGTGTGGACTAGCGGAAACACAGATACGCAGTATTTT.

This clone was recorded a few times. One junction end does not reproduce the germline sequence, and a read error may be involved. This chain links TRBV6-5 with TRBJ2-7; D ambiguous. This CDR3 has 14 amino acids. Germline values: CDR1 MNHEY, CDR2 SVGAGI. The CDR3 region is CASISSMNSHEQYF. Written as DNA, the CDR3 is TGTGCCAGCATCTCGAGTATGAACTCCCACGAGCAGTACTTC.

This clone was detected a few times. Additional DNA sequences in this sample encode the identical CDR3. The chain carries TRBV12-5 and TRBJ2-5; 10 bases agree with TRBD1. V trimming: 6 bases; J trimming: 5 bases; junction bases outside the gene matches: 3. Per the germline V gene, CDR1 is LGHNT and CDR2 is FRNRAP. The CDR3 spans 13 residues. CDR3 sequence: CASGSGQGETQYF. In DNA, the CDR3 is TGTGCTAGTGGCTCGGGACAGGGGGAGACCCAGTACTTC.

This chain links TRBV5-5 with TRBJ1-4; D possibly corresponds to TRBD1 (5 bases). There are 13 residues in the CDR3. The germline V gene encodes CDR1 SGHKS and CDR2 YYEKEE (reference sequence). The V gene lost 7 bases and the J gene lost 5 bases, with 12 bases spanning the gap. CDR3 amino acids: CASALGGNEKLFF. The CDR3 coding sequence is TGTGCCAGCGCCCTCGGGGGAAATGAAAAACTGTTTTTT.

The chain uses TRBV5-1 and TRBJ1-1; 8 bases fit TRBD1. The V gene's germline CDR1 is SGHRS and CDR2 YFSETQ. Trimming removed 1 base from V and 3 bases from J; junction bases left unmatched: 11. This CDR3 region has 17 residues. CDR3 region: CASSLSAGGQAYTEAFF. The CDR3 nucleotides read TGCGCCAGCAGCTTGTCGGCAGGGGGCCAGGCGTACACTGAAGCTTTCTTT. Full variable domain (missing parts from reference TRBV5-1 and TRBJ1-1): KAGVTQTPRYLIKTRGQQVTLSCSPISGHRSVSWYQQTPGQGLQFLFEYFSETQRNKGNFPGRFSGRQFSNSRSEMNVSTLELGDSALYLCASSLSAGGQAYTEAFFGQGTRLTVV.

For the CDR3, the DNA is TGCGCCAGCAGCCCCGACAGGACCTCTGGAAACACCATATATTTT. Residues: CASSPDRTSGNTIYF. The gene calls are TRBV5-1 and TRBJ1-3; maybe TRBD1 (6 bases). CDR3 length: 15 amino acids. The V gene's germline CDR1 is SGHRS and CDR2 YFSETQ. V was shortened by 4 bases and J by 0 bases, with 11 bases between the two germline ends.

This rearrangement joins TRBV28 to TRBJ1-1, with D tentatively TRBD1 (5 bases). CDR3 length: 13 amino acids. Trimming cost V 3 bases and J 5 bases, with 10 bases left between them. Germline CDR1 reads MDHEN; CDR2 reads SYDVKM. In DNA, the CDR3 is TGTGCCAGCAGTTTCGGGGAGGGGACTGAAGCTTTCTTT. Translation gives CASSFGEGTEAFF.

This clone was counted once. This chain connects TRBV10-3 to TRBJ2-7; 10 bases align to TRBD1. Unmatched junction bases numbered 11, after V lost 8 bases and J lost 7 bases. This CDR3 is built from 14 residues. The germline V gene has CDR1 ENHRY and CDR2 SYGVKD. The CDR3 DNA reads as TGTGCCATCGGGGGGGGACAGGGGATTTATGAGCAGTACTTC. It specifies CAIGGGQGIYEQYF.

The chain combines TRBV19 with TRBJ1-4; maybe TRBD1 (5 bases). Germline-derived CDR1 and CDR2 are LNHDA and SQIVND (reference sequence). Trimming took off 7 bases at V and 4 bases at J, with 13 bases between the two ends. The CDR3 covers 14 residues. CDR3 protein: CASKGVGINEKLFF. DNA for the CDR3: TGTGCCAGTAAAGGGGTAGGCATTAATGAAAAACTGTTTTTT. The full variable domain, with the rest looked up from reference TRBV19 and TRBJ1-4, is DGGITQSPKYLFRKEGQNVTLSCEQNLNHDAMYWYRQDPGQGLRLIYYSQIVNDFQKGDIAEGYSVSREKKESFPLTVTSAQKNPTAFYLCASKGVGINEKLFFGSGTQLSVL.